This record looks at one T cell receptor beta chain sequence and its context. What it binds is not known. This PCR relied on a set of 60 Vbeta primers and 13 Jbeta primers. Clones were sequenced by immunoSEQ multiplex PCR, and TCRdb holds only the in-frame ones, with some missing. This listing includes 95,000 to 150,000 clones. This entry is derived from a study of cytomegalovirus exposure and HLA in healthy donors. General study results and limits: Overall, around 150 TCR beta chains were annotated as cytomegalovirus-associated. From TCR beta sequences, most subjects' HLA-A and HLA-B alleles were reportedly predicted accurately. Common viral pathogens (according to a later analysis) appeared linked to several of the most significant clusters. Most of the CMV-associated TCR beta chains (in a later analysis) appeared to be HLA-restricted.

The germline gives CDR1 SGHRS, CDR2 YFSETQ. The V and J ends lost 2 bases and 0 bases respectively, with 8 bases between them. The CDR3 extends over 15 amino acids. The chain carries TRBV5-1 and TRBJ2-2; a weak D match, TRBD2 (6 bases). Sequenced sample: PBMCs. The TCR comes from a man aged 35 to 55 in good health and CMV-seronegative. CDR3 bases: TGCGCCAGCAGCTTTGGCGGGACGAACACCGGGGAGCTGTTTTTT. This encodes CASSFGGTNTGELFF. Full variable domain (outside the CDR3, taken from reference TRBV5-1 and TRBJ2-2): KAGVTQTPRYLIKTRGQQVTLSCSPISGHRSVSWYQQTPGQGLQFLFEYFSETQRNKGNFPGRFSGRQFSNSRSEMNVSTLELGDSALYLCASSFGGTNTGELFFGEGSRLTVL.